These T cell receptor beta chains were read from a single sample in a study of cytomegalovirus exposure and HLA in healthy donors. Assay used: immunoSEQ multiplex PCR; TCRdb lists only in-frame clones, some missing. Here the sample spans 100,000 to 150,000 clones, over 80% being singletons. The sample taken for sequencing was PBMCs. Source of these receptors: a boy aged 5-17 years in good health and CMV-seronegative. The CDR3 runs from the conserved cysteine through the conserved F or W. A D gene is named only where the DNA matches it firmly. Size values are once, few and many counts, or a class for expanded clones, and some rows have none.

length	V	D	J	size	CDR3	DNA
14	TRBV11-1	TRBD2	TRBJ2-7	NA	CASSRIASGYEQYF	TGTGCCAGCAGCCGGATAGCTAGCGGCTACGAGCAGTACTTC
13	TRBV30	TRBD1	TRBJ2-5	few	CAWDRGLQETQYF	TGTGCCTGGGACAGGGGGCTTCAAGAGACCCAGTACTTC
13	TRBV18	NA	TRBJ1-2	NA	CASSPPGGYGYTF	TGTGCCAGCTCACCCCCGGGGGGCTATGGCTACACCTTC
15	TRBV7-9	NA	TRBJ2-5	NA	CASSLARSSPETQYF	TGTGCCAGCAGCTTAGCCCGGTCCTCGCCAGAGACCCAGTACTTC
17	TRBV29-1	TRBD2	TRBJ2-1	once	CSVARSPGLHSGNEQFF	TGCAGCGTCGCCCGTTCGCCGGGACTACATTCGGGAAATGAGCAGTTCTTC
15	TRBV10-3	NA	TRBJ2-1	NA	CAIREGGKVGNEQFF	TGTGCCATCAGGGAGGGGGGGAAGGTCGGCAATGAGCAGTTCTTC
15	TRBV5-8	TRBD1	TRBJ2-2	NA	CASSWTGKGTGELFF	TGTGCCAGCAGCTGGACAGGGAAGGGTACCGGGGAGCTGTTTTTT
13	TRBV7-2	NA	TRBJ2-5	NA	CASSWTSQETQYF	TGTGCCAGCAGCTGGACTTCCCAAGAGACCCAGTACTTC
14	TRBV19	NA	TRBJ2-7	few	CASSINQGSGEQYF	TGTGCCAGTAGTATAAATCAGGGCTCTGGCGAGCAGTACTTC
14	TRBV7-3	TRBD1	TRBJ1-1	NA	CASSPDRGNTEAFF	TGTGCCAGCAGCCCCGACAGGGGGAACACTGAAGCTTTCTTT
16	TRBV13	TRBD2	TRBJ2-3	NA	CASSPQTSGGTDTQYF	TGTGCCAGCAGCCCCCAGACTAGCGGAGGCACAGATACGCAGTATTTT
13	TRBV16	TRBD1	TRBJ1-2	few	CASSLDRGYGYTF	TGTGCCAGCAGCCTCGACAGGGGCTATGGCTACACCTTC
13	TRBV19	TRBD1	TRBJ1-1	NA	CASSIGQGAEAFF	TGTGCCAGTAGTATTGGGCAGGGGGCTGAAGCTTTCTTT
12	TRBV30	NA	TRBJ1-2	NA	CAWKGLNYGYTF	TGTGCCTGGAAAGGACTAAACTATGGCTACACCTTC
16	TRBV9	TRBD2	TRBJ2-7	NA	CASSVGLAGLPYEQYF	TGTGCCAGCAGCGTAGGTCTAGCGGGCCTCCCCTACGAGCAGTACTTC
14	TRBV2	TRBD2	TRBJ2-7	few	CASKGRERSYEQYF	TGTGCCAGCAAGGGGCGGGAGAGGTCCTACGAGCAGTACTTC
13	TRBV11-2	NA	TRBJ2-1	NA	CASSSSGRNEQFF	TGTGCCAGCAGCTCCTCAGGCAGGAATGAGCAGTTCTTC
14	TRBV6-6	NA	TRBJ2-2	NA	CASTHLGGTGELFF	TGTGCCAGCACCCACCTCGGAGGCACCGGGGAGCTGTTTTTT
14	TRBV7-9	NA	TRBJ2-7	NA	CASSGRDGTYEQYF	TGTGCCAGCAGCGGGCGGGACGGAACCTACGAGCAGTACTTC
12	TRBV11-3	TRBD1	TRBJ2-7	NA	CASSRTGGEQYF	TGTGCCAGCAGTCGAACAGGGGGAGAGCAGTACTTC
17	TRBV7-8	TRBD1	TRBJ2-1	NA	CASSFGRGLKRANEQFF	TGTGCCAGCAGCTTCGGAAGGGGGCTTAAAAGGGCCAATGAGCAGTTCTTC
16	TRBV5-1	NA	TRBJ2-5	NA	CASSLALPGSQETQYF	TGCGCCAGCAGCTTGGCACTCCCGGGGTCCCAAGAGACCCAGTACTTC
14	TRBV13	NA	TRBJ1-1	NA	CASSPRAMNTEAFF	TGTGCCAGCAGCCCCAGGGCTATGAACACTGAAGCTTTCTTT
16	TRBV2	TRBD2	TRBJ2-1	NA	CASSEPGLAGQGEQFF	TGTGCCAGCAGTGAACCGGGACTAGCGGGACAGGGCGAGCAGTTCTTC
15	TRBV5-8	TRBD1	TRBJ2-5	NA	CASSSGQGAGETQYF	TGTGCCAGCAGCTCAGGACAGGGGGCGGGAGAGACCCAGTACTTC